These 2 T cell receptor beta chains came from one sample sequenced in a study of CD4 T cells in relation to SARS-CoV-2 and coronaviruses. Unexposed donor CD4+ T cells date from about 2011-2019, before the COVID-19 pandemic. CD4+ T cells were isolated from the cells after about nine days of culture. For these TCRs, the target antigens are not known. This table comes from immunoSEQ multiplex PCR, and its TCRdb copy is limited to in-frame clones, with some not included. The table records some 30,000 clones, 78% of them present only once. The source material was CD4+ T cells from PBMCs, cultured in vitro. The origin of the receptors is a human donor in good health.

This sequence joins TRBV10-3 and TRBJ2-2; weak D call: TRBD2 (5 bases). Trimming took 10 bases from V and 5 from J, leaving 11 bases between them. Germline values: CDR1 ENHRY, CDR2 SYGVKD. The CDR3 is made up of 12 amino acids. Here the CDR3 DNA reads TGTGCCACCTCGAGGGAGACCGGGGAGCTGTTTTTT. It yields the protein CATSRETGELFF.

This clone was recorded once. The V call is TRBV7-7, the J call TRBJ2-5, with 11 positions matching TRBD2. CDR1 and CDR2 from the germline V gene are SSHAT and FNYEAQ (reference sequence). V trimming: 2 bases; J trimming: 1 base; junction bases outside the gene matches: 6. The CDR3 runs to 17 residues. The CDR3 DNA sequence: TGTGCCAGCAGCTTACGCCTAGCGGGGGGTATCCAAGAGACCCAGTACTTC. This sequence encodes CASSLRLAGGIQETQYF.